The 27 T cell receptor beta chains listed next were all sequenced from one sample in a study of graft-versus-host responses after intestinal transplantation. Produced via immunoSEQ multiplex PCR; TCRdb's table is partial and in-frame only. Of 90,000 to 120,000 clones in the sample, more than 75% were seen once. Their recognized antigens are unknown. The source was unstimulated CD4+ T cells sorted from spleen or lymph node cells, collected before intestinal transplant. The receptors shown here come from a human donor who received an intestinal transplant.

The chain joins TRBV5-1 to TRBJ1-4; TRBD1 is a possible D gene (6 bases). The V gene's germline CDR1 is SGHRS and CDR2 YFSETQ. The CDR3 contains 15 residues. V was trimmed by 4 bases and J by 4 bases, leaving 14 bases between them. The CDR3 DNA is TGCGCCAGCAGCCCCTCAGGGGTCCATAATGAAAAACTGTTTTTT. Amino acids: CASSPSGVHNEKLFF.

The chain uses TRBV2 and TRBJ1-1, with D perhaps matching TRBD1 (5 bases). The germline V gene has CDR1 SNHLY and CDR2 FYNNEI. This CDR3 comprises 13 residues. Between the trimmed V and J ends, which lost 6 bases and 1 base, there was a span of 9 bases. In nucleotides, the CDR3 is TGTGCCAGCAGGTACAGGCAGAACACTGAAGCTTTCTTT. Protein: CASRYRQNTEAFF.

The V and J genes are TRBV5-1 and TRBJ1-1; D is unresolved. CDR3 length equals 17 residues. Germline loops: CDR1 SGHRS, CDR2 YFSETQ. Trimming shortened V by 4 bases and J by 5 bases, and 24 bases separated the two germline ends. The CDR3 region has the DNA TGCGCCAGCAGCCCTGGACGGTTTAAGCTATCGTTGACTGAAGCTTTCTTT. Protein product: CASSPGRFKLSLTEAFF.

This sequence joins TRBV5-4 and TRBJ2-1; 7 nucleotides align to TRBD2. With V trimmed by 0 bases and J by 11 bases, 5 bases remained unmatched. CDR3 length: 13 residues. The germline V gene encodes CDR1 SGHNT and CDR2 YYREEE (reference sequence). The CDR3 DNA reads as TGTGCCAGCAGCTTGGAAACGGGAGGACAGCAGTTCTTC. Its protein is CASSLETGGQQFF.

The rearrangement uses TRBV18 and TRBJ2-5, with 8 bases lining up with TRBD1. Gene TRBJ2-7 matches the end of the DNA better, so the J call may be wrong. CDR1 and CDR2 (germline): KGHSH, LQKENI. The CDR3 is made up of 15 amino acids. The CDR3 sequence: CASSRGTGGPYEQYF. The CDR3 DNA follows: TGTGCCAGCTCTCGCGGGACAGGTGGCCCCTACGAGCAGTACTTC.

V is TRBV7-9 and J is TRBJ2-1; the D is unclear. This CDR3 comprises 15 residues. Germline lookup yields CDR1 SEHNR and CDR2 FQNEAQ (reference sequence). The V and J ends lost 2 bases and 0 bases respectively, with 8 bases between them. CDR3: CASSLIRSSYNEQFF. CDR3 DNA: TGTGCCAGCAGCTTAATTCGCAGCTCCTACAATGAGCAGTTCTTC.

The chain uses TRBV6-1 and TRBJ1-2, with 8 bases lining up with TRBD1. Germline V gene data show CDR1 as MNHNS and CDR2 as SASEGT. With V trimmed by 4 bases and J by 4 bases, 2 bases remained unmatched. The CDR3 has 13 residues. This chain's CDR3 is CASSVTGGYGYTF. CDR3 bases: TGTGCCAGCAGTGTTACAGGGGGCTATGGCTACACCTTC.

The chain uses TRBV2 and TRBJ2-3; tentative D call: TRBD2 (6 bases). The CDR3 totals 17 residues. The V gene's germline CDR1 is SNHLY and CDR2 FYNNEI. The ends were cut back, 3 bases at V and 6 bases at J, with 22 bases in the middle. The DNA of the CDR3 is TGTGCCAGCAGTGATTGGAGTAGCGGACCCGCCGGGGATACGCAGTATTTT. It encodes CASSDWSSGPAGDTQYF.

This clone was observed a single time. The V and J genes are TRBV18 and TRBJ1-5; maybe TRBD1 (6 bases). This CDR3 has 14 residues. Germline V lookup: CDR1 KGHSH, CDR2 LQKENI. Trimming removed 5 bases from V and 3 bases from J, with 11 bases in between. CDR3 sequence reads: CASSEDRDNQPQHF. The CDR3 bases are TGTGCCAGCTCAGAGGACAGAGACAATCAGCCCCAGCATTTT. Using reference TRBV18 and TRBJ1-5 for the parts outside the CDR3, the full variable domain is NAGVMQNPRHLVRRRGQEARLRCSPMKGHSHVYWYRQLPEEGLKFMVYLQKENIIDESGMPKERFSAEFPKEGPSILRIQQVVRGDSAAYFCASSEDRDNQPQHFGDGTRLSIL.

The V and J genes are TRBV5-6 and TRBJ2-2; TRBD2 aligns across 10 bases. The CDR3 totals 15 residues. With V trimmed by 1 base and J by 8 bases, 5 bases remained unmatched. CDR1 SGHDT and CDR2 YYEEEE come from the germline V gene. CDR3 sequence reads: CASSLILAGEGELFF. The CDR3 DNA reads TGTGCCAGCAGCTTGATCCTAGCGGGGGAAGGGGAGCTGTTTTTT.

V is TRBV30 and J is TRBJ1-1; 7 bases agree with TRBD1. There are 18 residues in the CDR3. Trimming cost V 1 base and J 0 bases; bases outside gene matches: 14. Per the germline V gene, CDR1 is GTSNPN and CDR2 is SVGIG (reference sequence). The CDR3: CAWSGTGTVTPMNTEAFF. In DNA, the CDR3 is TGTGCCTGGAGTGGAACCGGGACAGTAACTCCGATGAACACTGAAGCTTTCTTT. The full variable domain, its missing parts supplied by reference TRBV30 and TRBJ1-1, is SQTIHQWPATLVQPVGSPLSLECTVEGTSNPNLYWYRQAAGRGLQLLFYSVGIGQISSEVPQNLSASRPQDRQFILSSKKLLLSDSGFYLCAWSGTGTVTPMNTEAFFGQGTRLTVV.

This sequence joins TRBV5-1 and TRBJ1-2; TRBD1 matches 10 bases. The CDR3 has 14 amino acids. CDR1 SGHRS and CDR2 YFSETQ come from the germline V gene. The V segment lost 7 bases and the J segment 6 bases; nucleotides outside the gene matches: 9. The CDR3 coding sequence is TGCGCCAGCCGGAACACCGGGACAGGGGATGGCTACACCTTC. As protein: CASRNTGTGDGYTF.

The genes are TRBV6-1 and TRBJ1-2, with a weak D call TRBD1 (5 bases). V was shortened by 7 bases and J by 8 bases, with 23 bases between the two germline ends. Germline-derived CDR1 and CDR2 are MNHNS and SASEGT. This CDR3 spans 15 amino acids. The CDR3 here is CASNPIGRRGLGYTF. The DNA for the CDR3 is TGTGCCAGCAACCCAATTGGGAGGAGGGGCCTAGGCTACACCTTC.

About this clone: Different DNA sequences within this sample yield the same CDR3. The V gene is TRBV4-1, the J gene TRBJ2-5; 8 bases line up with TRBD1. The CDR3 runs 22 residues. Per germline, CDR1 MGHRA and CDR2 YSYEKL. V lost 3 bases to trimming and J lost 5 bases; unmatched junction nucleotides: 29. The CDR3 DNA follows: TGCGCCAGCAGCCAGGCCCGCAATCCGGAGACCGGAGGGACAGGAGGGAGGGAGACCCAGTACTTC. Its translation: CASSQARNPETGGTGGRETQYF.

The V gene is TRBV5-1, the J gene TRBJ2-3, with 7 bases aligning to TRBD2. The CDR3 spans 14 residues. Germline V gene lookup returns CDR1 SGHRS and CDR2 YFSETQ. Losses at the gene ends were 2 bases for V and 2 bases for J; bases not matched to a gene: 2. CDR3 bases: TGCGCCAGCAGCTTCGGGACTAACACAGATACGCAGTATTTT. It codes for CASSFGTNTDTQYF.

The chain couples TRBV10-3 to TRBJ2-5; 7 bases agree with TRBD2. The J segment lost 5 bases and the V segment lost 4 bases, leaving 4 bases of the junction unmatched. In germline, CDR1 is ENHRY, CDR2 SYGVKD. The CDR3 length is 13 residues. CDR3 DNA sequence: TGTGCCATCAGTGCACTCGGGGGGGAGACCCAGTACTTC. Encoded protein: CAISALGGETQYF.

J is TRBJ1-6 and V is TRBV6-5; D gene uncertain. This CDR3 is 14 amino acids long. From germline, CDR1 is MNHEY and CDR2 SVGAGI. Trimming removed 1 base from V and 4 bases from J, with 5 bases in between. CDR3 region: CASSYLQYNSPLHF. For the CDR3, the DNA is TGTGCCAGCAGTTACTTACAGTATAATTCACCCCTCCACTTT.

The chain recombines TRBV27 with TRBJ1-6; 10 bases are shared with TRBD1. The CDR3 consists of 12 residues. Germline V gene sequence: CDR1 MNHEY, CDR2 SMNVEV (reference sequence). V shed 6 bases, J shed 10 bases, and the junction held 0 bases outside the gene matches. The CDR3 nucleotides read TGTGCCAGCAGGACAGGGGGCTCACCCCTCCACTTT. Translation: CASRTGGSPLHF.

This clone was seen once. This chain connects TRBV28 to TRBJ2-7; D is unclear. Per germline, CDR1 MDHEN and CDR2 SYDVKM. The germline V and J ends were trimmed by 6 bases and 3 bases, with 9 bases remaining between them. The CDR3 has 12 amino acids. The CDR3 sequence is CASRPGRYEQYF. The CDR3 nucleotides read TGTGCCAGCAGGCCAGGACGCTACGAGCAGTACTTC. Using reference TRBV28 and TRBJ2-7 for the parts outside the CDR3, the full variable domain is DVKVTQSSRYLVKRTGEKVFLECVQDMDHENMFWYRQDPGLGLRLIYFSYDVKMKEKGDIPEGYSVSREKKERFSLILESASTNQTSMYLCASRPGRYEQYFGPGTRLTVT.

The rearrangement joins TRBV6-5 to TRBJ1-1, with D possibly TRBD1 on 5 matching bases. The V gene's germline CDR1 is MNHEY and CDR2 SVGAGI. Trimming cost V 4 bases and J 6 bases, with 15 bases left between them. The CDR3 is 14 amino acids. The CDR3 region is CASSSGQGGSEAFF. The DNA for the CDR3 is TGTGCCAGCAGTTCCGGGCAGGGAGGTTCTGAAGCTTTCTTT.

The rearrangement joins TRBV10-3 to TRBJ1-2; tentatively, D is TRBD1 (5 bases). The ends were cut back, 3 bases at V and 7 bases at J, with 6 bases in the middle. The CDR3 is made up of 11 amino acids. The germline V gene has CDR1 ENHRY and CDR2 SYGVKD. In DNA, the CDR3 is TGTGCCATCAGTGATGACAGTGGCTACACCTTC. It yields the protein CAISDDSGYTF.

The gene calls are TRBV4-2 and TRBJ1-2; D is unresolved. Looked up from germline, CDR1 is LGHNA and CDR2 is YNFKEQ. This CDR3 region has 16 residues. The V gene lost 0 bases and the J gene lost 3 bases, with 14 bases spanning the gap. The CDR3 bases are TGTGCCAGCAGCCAAGATTGGGCAGCCAGCGACTATGGCTACACCTTC. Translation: CASSQDWAASDYGYTF.

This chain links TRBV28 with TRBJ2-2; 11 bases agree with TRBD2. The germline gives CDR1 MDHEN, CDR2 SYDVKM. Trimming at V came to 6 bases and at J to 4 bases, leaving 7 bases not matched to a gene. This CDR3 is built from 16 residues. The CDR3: CASRREGLAVTGELFF. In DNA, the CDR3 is TGTGCCAGCAGGAGGGAGGGACTAGCGGTCACCGGGGAGCTGTTTTTT.

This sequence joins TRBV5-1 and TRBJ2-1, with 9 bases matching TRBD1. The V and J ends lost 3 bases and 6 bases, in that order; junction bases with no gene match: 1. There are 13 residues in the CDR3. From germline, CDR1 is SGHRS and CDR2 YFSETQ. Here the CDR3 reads CASSWGQGNEQFF. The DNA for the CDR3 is TGCGCCAGCAGCTGGGGACAGGGCAATGAGCAGTTCTTC. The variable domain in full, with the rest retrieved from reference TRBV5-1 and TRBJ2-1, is KAGVTQTPRYLIKTRGQQVTLSCSPISGHRSVSWYQQTPGQGLQFLFEYFSETQRNKGNFPGRFSGRQFSNSRSEMNVSTLELGDSALYLCASSWGQGNEQFFGPGTRLTVL.

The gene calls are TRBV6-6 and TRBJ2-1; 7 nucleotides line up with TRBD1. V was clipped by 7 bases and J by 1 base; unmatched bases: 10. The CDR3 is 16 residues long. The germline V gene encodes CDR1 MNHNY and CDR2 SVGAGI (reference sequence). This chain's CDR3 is CASMETGTESYNEQFF. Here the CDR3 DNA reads TGTGCCAGCATGGAAACCGGGACAGAATCCTACAATGAGCAGTTCTTC.

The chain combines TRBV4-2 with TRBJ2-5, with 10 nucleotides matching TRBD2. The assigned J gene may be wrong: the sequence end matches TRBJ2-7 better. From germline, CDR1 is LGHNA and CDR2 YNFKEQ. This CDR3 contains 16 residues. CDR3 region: CASSQPGTSDRYEQYF. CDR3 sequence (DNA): TGTGCCAGCAGCCAACCCGGGACTAGCGATCGATACGAGCAGTACTTC.

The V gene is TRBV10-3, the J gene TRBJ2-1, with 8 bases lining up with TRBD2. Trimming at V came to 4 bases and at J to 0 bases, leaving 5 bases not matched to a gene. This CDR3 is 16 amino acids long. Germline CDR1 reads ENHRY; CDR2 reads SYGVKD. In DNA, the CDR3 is TGTGCCATCAGTGGCAGCGGGAGAGGCTCCTACAATGAGCAGTTCTTC. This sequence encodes CAISGSGRGSYNEQFF.